This TCR beta chain was identified during a study of blood T cell repertoires in COVID-19. The wider study: Samples taken during acute and convalescent COVID-19 were collected in the United States, Italy and Spain.

The assay was immunoSEQ multiplex PCR, and TCRdb's table has in-frame clones only and misses some. Of about 35,000 clones in the sample, 80% are singletons; the top ten hold about an eighth. Input material: peripheral blood. The clonotype was recovered from a woman aged 70-85 years with acute or convalescent COVID-19.

The chain's CDR3 is CASSEQAMNTEAFF. Here the CDR3 DNA reads TGTGCCAGCTCAGAACAGGCGATGAACACTGAAGCTTTCTTT. The chain has TRBV18 and TRBJ1-1; perhaps TRBD1 as D (5 bases). The CDR3 length is 14 residues. CDR1 KGHSH and CDR2 LQKENI come from the germline V gene. V was clipped by 5 bases and J by 0 bases, with 10 bases between them.